This TCR beta chain was sequenced during a study of blood T cell repertoires in COVID-19 (dated by TCRdb to 2019 to 2021). For the study in its entirety: The collaborator samples originated in the United States, Italy and Spain and spanned the acute and convalescent phases of COVID-19. The material from the prospective study consisted of cDNA or gDNA derived from T cells, B-cell-depleted T cells, or PBMCs. Deeply sampled blood TCRbeta repertoires from subjects exposed to, actively infected with, or recovered from COVID-19 were included in the dataset. A freely available public database, intended as a resource for researchers studying the immune response to SARS-CoV-2, is where the repertoires were released. Samples were obtained from the ongoing ImmuneRACE study (first 160 participants) and from over 1,000 subjects provided by 6 global collaborators. The sample metadata nearly always contained a de-identified subject ID, COVID-19 status, age in years and sex. Where available, HLA class I and class II types were obtained from metadata supplied by the sample provider rather than from assay-based typing.

As concerns this clone: Its antigen specificity is not known. The input lacks base qualities; no much larger clone sits a single base away.

Whole blood was collected in K2EDTA tubes by collaborating institutions according to the institutions' own protocols. For TCRbeta analysis, collaborator samples were shipped as frozen whole blood, as isolated PBMCs, or as DNA extracted from either sample type. TCRbeta CDR3 regions were amplified from genomic DNA using the immunoSEQ Assay, a bias-controlled multiplex PCR. Concerning the study's data processing: The number of nucleated cells in each sample was estimated by amplification of reference gene primers within the assay. To quantify the absolute abundance of each unique TCRbeta CDR3 rearrangement, sequence reads were collapsed and filtered. For each sample, productive Simpson clonality was calculated by taking the square root of Simpson's diversity index across productive rearrangements. TCRdb retrieved this table from immuneACCESS and kept in-frame rearrangements only. Not all clones are present; in checked studies, unresolved V genes account for under half, and no reason is known for the remainder. That table is the source of V, J and clone size, and D and trimming were worked out from the DNA. A total of some 150,000 clones appear in this sample, around 84% of them only once. Together, the top ten hold around 1.1% of the sample.

V is shortened by 3 bases, J by 8 bases, and the region joining them spans 28 bases. From the cysteine up to the phenylalanine, the CDR3 has a length of 19 residues. Only the CDR3 portion is preserved as DNA: 57 bases, with reading frame beginning at the first base. CDR1 and CDR2, per the germline V gene (reference sequence), are LGHDT and YNNKEL. Here is what the overall study found, with its caveats: The amount of clinical and demographic metadata varied by source and participant and was provided uncurated.

Sequenced input: peripheral blood. This TCR was sampled from a man aged 35 to 55 with acute or convalescent COVID-19. In this chain, TRBV3-1 (or the pseudogene TRBV3-2) is recombined with TRBJ1-4; the D gene lacks a confident call. The base sequence is TGTGCCAGCAGCCAGGGTTCGTTTACGGGAAGGACTACTCGGGAAAAACTGTTTTTT. It is translated as CASSQGSFTGRTTREKLFF.